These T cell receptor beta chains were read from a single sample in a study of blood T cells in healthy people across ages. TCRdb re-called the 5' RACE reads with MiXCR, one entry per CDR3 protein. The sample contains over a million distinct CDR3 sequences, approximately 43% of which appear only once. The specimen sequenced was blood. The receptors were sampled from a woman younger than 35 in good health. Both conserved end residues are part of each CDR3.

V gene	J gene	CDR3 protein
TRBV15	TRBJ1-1	CATSRDTAAPLAFF
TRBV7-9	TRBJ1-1	CASDWDGNTEAFF
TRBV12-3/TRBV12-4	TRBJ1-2	CASSLYQGTYGYTF
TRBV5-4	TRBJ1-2	CASRPLAGHYGYTF
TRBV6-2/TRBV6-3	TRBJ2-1	CASSFRRDRISNEQFF
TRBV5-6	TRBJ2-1	CASSWTGASYNEQFF
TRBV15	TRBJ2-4	CATSKSRQGRNIQYF
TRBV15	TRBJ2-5	CAASRHGTSRQETQYF
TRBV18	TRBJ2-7	CASSPGVGTGTYEQYF
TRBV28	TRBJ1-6	CASSLIWSDRSHNSPLHF
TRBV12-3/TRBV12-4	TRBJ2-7	CASSDRAYYEQYF
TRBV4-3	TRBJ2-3	CASSLNPLDSTDTQYF
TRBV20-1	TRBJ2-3	CSASGTSPTDTQYF
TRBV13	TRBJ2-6	CASSLSRDLSGANVLTF
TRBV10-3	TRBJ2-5	CAISESGKEETQYF
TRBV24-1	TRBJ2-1	CATSDAGERERRDEQFF
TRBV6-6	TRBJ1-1	CASSYPGYVEAFF
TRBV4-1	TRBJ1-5	CASSQDRRGSLSNQPQHF
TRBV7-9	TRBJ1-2	CASSPWTGVGFLGYTF
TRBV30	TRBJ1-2	CAWNGLGYGYTF
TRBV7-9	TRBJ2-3	CASSQIRGFGTQYF
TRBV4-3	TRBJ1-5	CASSQDLRGEYQPQHF
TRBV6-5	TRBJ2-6	CASSYSGRGSGANVLTF
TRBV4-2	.	CASSQESRERTYEQYF
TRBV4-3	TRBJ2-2	CASSQDSASGNTGELFF
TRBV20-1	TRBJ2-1	CSARGGVEEQFF
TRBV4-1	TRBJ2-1	CASSRVAGQNEQFF
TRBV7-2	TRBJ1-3	CASSYRGVGQGNTIYF
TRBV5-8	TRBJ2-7	CASSLQAFYEQYF
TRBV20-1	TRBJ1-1	CSARDRVLLPLTEAFF
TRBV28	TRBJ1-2	CASKTQGALGGYTF
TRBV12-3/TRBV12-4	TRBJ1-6	CASSLSRGTSPLHF
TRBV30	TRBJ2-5	CAWSNTGQQETQYF
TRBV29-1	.	CSVGGRHSEQYF
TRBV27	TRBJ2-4	CASTALSGTIAKNIQYF
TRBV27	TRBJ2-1	CASSFGDPDYNEQFF
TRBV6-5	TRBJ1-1	CASLDRENPEAFF
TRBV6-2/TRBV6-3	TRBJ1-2	CASSYLWTGGEYGYTF
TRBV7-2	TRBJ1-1	CASSQQAATFAEAFF
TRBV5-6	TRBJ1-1	CASSPGGILNTEAFF
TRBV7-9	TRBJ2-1	CASSSTSHSYNEQFF
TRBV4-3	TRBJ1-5	CASSQVPGKQPQHF
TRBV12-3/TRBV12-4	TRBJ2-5	CASAAREFSSGTQYF
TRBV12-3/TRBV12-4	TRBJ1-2	CASSVDRGYYGYTF
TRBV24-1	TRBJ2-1	CATSAAGASYNEQFF
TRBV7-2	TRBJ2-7	CASSGARVYEQYF
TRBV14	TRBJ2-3	CASSQELAESLFTDTQYF
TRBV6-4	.	CASRGGLAGDNEQYF
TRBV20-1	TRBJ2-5	CSAITGIETQYF